The next 26 T cell receptor beta chains were all read from a single sample in a study of blood T cell repertoires in COVID-19. TCRdb keeps only in-frame clones here, not all; method: immunoSEQ multiplex PCR. This table has fewer than 25,000 clones, 86% appearing once. The sequencing sample was made of peripheral blood. All receptors derive from a human donor with acute or convalescent COVID-19. The donor label of this sample is uncertain.

V usage is TRBV27 and J usage is TRBJ2-2, with TRBD1 identical over 8 bases. This CDR3 spans 17 amino acids. Germline V gene sequence: CDR1 MNHEY, CDR2 SMNVEV (reference sequence). V lost 3 bases to trimming and J lost 0 bases; unmatched junction nucleotides: 6. The CDR3 bases are TGTGCCAGCAGTTTCGGGGACAGGCGCGCGAACACCGGGGAGCTGTTTTTT. This translates into CASSFGDRRANTGELFF.

The CDR3 is CASSSVGGGPRIAQYF. The CDR3 DNA is TGTGCCAGCAGCAGCGTGGGGGGGGGCCCCCGGATAGCGCAGTATTTT. The rearrangement uses TRBV11-2 and TRBJ2-3, with D possibly being TRBD2 (7 bases). The CDR3 length is 16 residues. Deletions cut 5 bases from V and 10 bases from J, with 25 bases between. CDR1 and CDR2 from the germline V gene are SGHAT and FQNNGV.

In the case of this clone: Relative to the germline gene, one junction end is altered; a read error may explain this. The chain is built from TRBV5-1 and TRBJ1-1; D perhaps matches TRBD1 (5 bases). CDR1 and CDR2 (germline): SGHRS, YFSETQ. CDR3 length: 14 amino acids. CDR3 region: CASCFGAMNTEAFF. The CDR3 region has the DNA TGCGCCAGCTGCTTTGGGGCCATGAACACTGAAGCTTTCTTT.

The V and J genes are TRBV15 and TRBJ2-5, with 7 positions matching TRBD2. Germline V gene data show CDR1 as LNHNV and CDR2 as YYDKDF (reference sequence). The CDR3 has 15 residues. Trimming at V came to 0 bases and at J to 5 bases, leaving 6 bases not matched to a gene. In nucleotides, the CDR3 is TGTGCCACCAGCAGAGATCTGGGGGGGGAGGAGACCCAGTACTTC. Translated: CATSRDLGGEETQYF. The complete variable domain, with remaining parts taken from reference TRBV15 and TRBJ2-5, reads DAMVIQNPRYQVTQFGKPVTLSCSQTLNHNVMYWYQQKSSQAPKLLFHYYDKDFNNEADTPDNFQSRRPNTSFCFLDIRSPGLGDTAMYLCATSRDLGGEETQYFGPGTRLLVL.

J is TRBJ2-5 and V is TRBV9; 9 bases fit TRBD2. The CDR3 is 16 residues long. CDR1 is SGDLS, CDR2 YYNGEE, per germline. Trimming at V came to 3 bases and at J to 7 bases, leaving 13 bases not matched to a gene. CDR3 residues: CASSARSTSGPGTQYF. The CDR3 DNA sequence: TGTGCCAGCAGCGCCCGCTCGACTAGCGGCCCAGGGACCCAGTACTTC.

This chain connects TRBV7-2 to TRBJ2-2; 7 bases align to TRBD1. V was clipped by 1 base and J by 5 bases; unmatched bases: 4. Germline CDR1 reads SGHTA; CDR2 reads FQGNSA. This CDR3 is 15 amino acids long. DNA of the CDR3: TGTGCCAGCAGCTTAGGACAGGGAAGGACCGGGGAGCTGTTTTTT. Its protein product is CASSLGQGRTGELFF.

A few counts support this clone. In DNA form, the CDR3 reads TGTGCCAGCAGTGAAGCGGGACACCTGGACTACGAGCAGTACTTC. This gives the protein CASSEAGHLDYEQYF. V and J are TRBV6-1 and TRBJ2-7; possibly TRBD1 for D (6 bases). CDR1 and CDR2 (germline): MNHNS, SASEGT. Deletions cut 0 bases from V and 3 bases from J, with 12 bases between. This CDR3 has 15 residues.

V usage is TRBV11-2 and J usage is TRBJ2-3; 9 bases align to TRBD2. The germline V gene encodes CDR1 SGHAT and CDR2 FQNNGV. Germline trimming cut 5 bases from V and 2 bases from J; bases unmatched to any gene: 8. The CDR3 contains 16 residues. CDR3 loop: CASSKTSGPPTDTQYF. The CDR3 DNA reads as TGTGCCAGCAGCAAAACTAGCGGGCCGCCCACAGATACGCAGTATTTT.

The rearrangement joins TRBV3-1 (or the pseudogene TRBV3-2) to TRBJ1-1; D uncertain. Germline CDR1 LGHDT, CDR2 YNNKEL (reference sequence). Deletions cut 0 bases from V and 4 bases from J, with 9 bases between. This CDR3 has 14 residues. CDR3 nucleotides: TGTGCCAGCAGCCAAGATTTAGTACCCACTGAAGCTTTCTTT. This encodes CASSQDLVPTEAFF.

The V gene is TRBV3-1 (or the pseudogene TRBV3-2), the J gene TRBJ2-7; D unresolved. The CDR3 loop spans 11 amino acids. Germline assignment: CDR1 LGHDT and CDR2 YNNKEL (reference sequence). The V end lost 3 bases, the J end lost 4 bases, and 4 bases lay between the germline ends. The CDR3, as DNA: TGTGCCAGCAGCCAGTCTTACGAGCAGTACTTC. It is translated as CASSQSYEQYF.

This clone was seen a few times. The rearrangement links TRBV14 to TRBJ1-6; D uncertain. V was pared by 2 bases and J by 10 bases, with 15 bases between. Per germline, CDR1 SGHDN and CDR2 FVKESK. The CDR3 length is 15 residues. The CDR3 sequence: CASSQSLSPSSPLHF. The CDR3 DNA is TGTGCCAGCAGCCAATCCTTGAGTCCCTCATCACCCCTCCACTTT.

CDR3 in DNA: TGTGCCAGCTCACCGCGCTTGGGACAGGGGTCCTCCTACGAGCAGTACTTC. It codes for CASSPRLGQGSSYEQYF. The chain combines TRBV18 with TRBJ2-7; 10 bases map to TRBD1. Germline CDR1 and CDR2: KGHSH and LQKENI. The V and J ends lost 3 bases and 0 bases, in that order; junction bases with no gene match: 8. The CDR3 runs 17 residues.

The count of this clone is one. The chain employs TRBV5-1 and TRBJ2-2; D is uncertain. Germline loops: CDR1 SGHRS, CDR2 YFSETQ. The CDR3 extends over 14 amino acids. V was pared by 1 base and J by 4 bases, with 8 bases between. The CDR3 loop reads CASSLPVGTGELFF. CDR3 sequence (DNA): TGCGCCAGCAGCTTGCCAGTTGGCACCGGGGAGCTGTTTTTT.

The rearrangement joins TRBV5-1 to TRBJ2-1, with 14 bases aligning to TRBD2. Germline CDR1 reads SGHRS; CDR2 reads YFSETQ. The length of the CDR3 is 17 residues. The V segment lost 4 bases and the J segment 3 bases; nucleotides outside the gene matches: 6. The CDR3 nucleotides are TGCGCCAGCAGCCCCGGGACTAGCGGGAGCTTCTACAATGAGCAGTTCTTC. Translating gives CASSPGTSGSFYNEQFF.

The genes are TRBV19 and TRBJ2-6; maybe TRBD2 (5 bases). The CDR3 has 15 residues. V was shortened by 10 bases and J by 0 bases, with 13 bases between the two germline ends. The germline CDR1 and CDR2 sequences are LNHDA and SQIVND (reference sequence). CDR3 sequence reads: CATRRADSGANVLTF. CDR3 sequence (DNA): TGTGCCACCCGGCGGGCGGACTCTGGGGCCAACGTCCTGACTTTC.

The chain joins TRBV5-1 to TRBJ2-3; D is unclear. Between the trimmed V and J ends, which lost 3 bases and 5 bases, there was a span of 19 bases. The CDR3 is 16 amino acids. CDR1 and CDR2 (germline): SGHRS, YFSETQ. Here the CDR3 reads CASSSSLSRQQDTQYF. DNA of the CDR3: TGCGCCAGCAGCTCCTCTCTAAGCCGACAACAAGATACGCAGTATTTT.

The chain employs TRBV2 and TRBJ2-1, with TRBD2 identical over 14 bases. The CDR3 is made up of 14 amino acids. Germline CDR1 and CDR2: SNHLY and FYNNEI. The V segment lost 7 bases and the J segment 9 bases; nucleotides outside the gene matches: 5. In nucleotides, the CDR3 is TGTGCCAGCACCGGGACTAGCGGGGGTGGTGAGCAGTTCTTC. Its translation is CASTGTSGGGEQFF.

The chain joins TRBV6-6 to TRBJ1-4; 7 nucleotides match TRBD1. The CDR3 sequence is 14 residues long. The germline V gene has CDR1 MNHNY and CDR2 SVGAGI (reference sequence). V was clipped by 7 bases and J by 14 bases; unmatched bases: 16. Here the CDR3 reads CASTPSGQLRGLFF. The CDR3 nucleotides are TGTGCCAGCACCCCATCGGGACAGTTGAGAGGGCTGTTTTTT.

Within the sample, this clone is medium-sized. The chain joins TRBV2 to TRBJ2-7, with 11 bases matching TRBD2. Per germline, CDR1 SNHLY and CDR2 FYNNEI. The CDR3 is made up of 13 amino acids. Unmatched junction bases numbered 1, after V lost 8 bases and J lost 1 base. The DNA for the CDR3 is TGTGCCAGCGGGACTAGCGGTTCCTACGAGCAGTACTTC. Translated, it gives CASGTSGSYEQYF.

The chain recombines TRBV3-1 (or the pseudogene TRBV3-2) with TRBJ2-5; D may be TRBD2 (6 bases). This CDR3 contains 16 residues. The germline V gene encodes CDR1 LGHDT and CDR2 YNNKEL (reference sequence). V lost 1 base and J 1 base, leaving 13 bases between the germline ends. The CDR3 reads CASSQGLADPQETQYF. CDR3 nucleotide sequence: TGTGCCAGCAGCCAAGGATTAGCGGATCCCCAAGAGACCCAGTACTTC.

The CDR3 sequence: CASSLDAVQETQYF. The CDR3, as DNA: TGTGCCAGCAGCTTGGATGCGGTCCAAGAGACCCAGTACTTC. This rearrangement joins TRBV5-5 to TRBJ2-5, with D uncertain. This CDR3 region has 14 residues. V lost 0 bases and J lost 1, with 7 bases in between. In germline, CDR1 is SGHKS, CDR2 YYEKEE (reference sequence).

The chain recombines TRBV5-1 with TRBJ2-1, with a weak D call TRBD1 (6 bases). V was cut by 0 bases and J by 5 bases, with 12 bases left in between. This CDR3 has 15 residues. Germline assignment: CDR1 SGHRS and CDR2 YFSETQ. The CDR3 loop reads CASSLEGTYNNEQFF. DNA for the CDR3: TGCGCCAGCAGCTTGGAGGGGACATATAACAATGAGCAGTTCTTC.

The chain recombines TRBV2 with TRBJ1-6; D uncertain. The V gene's germline CDR1 is SNHLY and CDR2 FYNNEI. Between the trimmed V and J ends, which lost 3 bases and 14 bases, there was a span of 11 bases. This CDR3 spans 12 amino acids. The CDR3 sequence: CASSENTLALHF. CDR3 nucleotides: TGTGCCAGCAGTGAGAACACCCTGGCCCTCCACTTT. Filled out from reference TRBV2 and TRBJ1-6, the complete variable domain reads EPEVTQTPSHQVTQMGQEVILRCVPISNHLYFYWYRQILGQKVEFLVSFYNNEISEKSEIFDDQFSVERPDGSNFTLKIRSTKLEDSAMYFCASSENTLALHFGNGTRLTVT.

The chain uses TRBV11-2 and TRBJ2-7; 8 bases fit TRBD2. CDR1 is SGHAT and CDR2 is FQNNGV in the germline V gene. Unmatched junction bases numbered 1, after V lost 1 base and J lost 2 bases. The CDR3 consists of 14 residues. This CDR3 reads CASSLGGLAYEQYF. The CDR3, as DNA: TGTGCCAGCAGCTTAGGGGGACTAGCCTACGAGCAGTACTTC.

The chain joins TRBV7-2 to TRBJ2-7; 7 bases are a match to TRBD1. The CDR3 is 15 residues long. J lost 5 bases, V lost 5 bases, and 12 bases had no gene match. Per the germline V gene, CDR1 is SGHTA and CDR2 is FQGNSA. CDR3 bases: TGTGCCAGCAGCCCAGCAGCACAGGGGTTCGACGAGCAGTACTTC. It specifies CASSPAAQGFDEQYF.

V and J are TRBV19 and TRBJ1-2; D may be TRBD1 (5 bases). Germline loops: CDR1 LNHDA, CDR2 SQIVND (reference sequence). The CDR3 length is 20 residues. V dropped 0 bases and J dropped 5 bases, with 28 bases sitting between them. The CDR3 bases are TGTGCCAGTAGTATAGATTGGGCAGGGCCAGTCCCCGGCGGCTCTTATGGCTACACCTTC. This translates into CASSIDWAGPVPGGSYGYTF.